These T cell receptor beta chains were read from a single sample in a study of blood T cell repertoires in COVID-19. Here immunoSEQ multiplex PCR was the method, and the copy in TCRdb shows in-frame clones only, minus some. The data contain approximately 160,000 clones, about 88% of them singletons. Sequenced: peripheral blood. All receptors derive from a man aged 55 to 70 with active or convalescent COVID-19. Each CDR3 is given with its conserved first and last residue. The order of the fields is clone size, J gene, CDR3 length, D gene, V gene, CDR3 protein, CDR3 DNA. The D gene is left open where the match is weak. Clone size is given for some rows only: seen once, a few or many times, or a class if the clone is expanded.

- TRBJ2-3 16 TRBD2 TRBV11-1 CASSLSSGGASDTQYF TGTGCCAGCAGCTTATCTAGCGGGGGGGCCTCGGATACGCAGTATTTT
- TRBJ1-2 12 - TRBV24-1 CATSSGRGGYTF TGTGCCACCAGTTCCGGGAGGGGTGGCTACACCTTC
- TRBJ2-5 15 - TRBV7-6 CASSLGSIRGETQYF TGTGCCAGCAGCTTAGGCAGTATACGAGGAGAGACCCAGTACTTC
- TRBJ2-1 16 TRBD1 TRBV18 CASSPPAGGYRGEQFF TGTGCCAGCTCACCACCGGCAGGGGGCTATCGGGGTGAGCAGTTCTTC
once TRBJ1-2 13 - TRBV10-1 CASSAAVNYGYTF TGCGCCAGCAGTGCAGCGGTGAACTATGGCTACACCTTC
- TRBJ2-4 15 - TRBV3-1/TRBV3-2 CASSQDGPAENIQYF TGTGCCAGCAGCCAAGATGGGCCGGCAGAAAACATTCAGTACTTC
- TRBJ2-5 14 - TRBV5-4 CASSSGGKGETQYF TGTGCCAGCAGTAGTGGAGGGAAAGGAGAGACCCAGTACTTC
- TRBJ2-1 15 - TRBV9 CATQARGSGYNEQFF TGTGCCACCCAGGCCCGCGGTAGCGGTTACAATGAGCAGTTCTTC
- TRBJ2-3 16 TRBD1 TRBV25-1 CASSGDRTTSTDTQYF TGTGCCAGCAGTGGGGACAGAACGACTAGCACAGATACGCAGTATTTT
- TRBJ1-1 14 TRBD1 TRBV10-2 CASSVGTEFTEAFF TGCGCCAGCAGTGTAGGGACAGAGTTCACTGAAGCTTTCTTT
- TRBJ1-5 17 - TRBV7-9 CASSLASQGIRDQPQHF TGTGCCAGCAGCTTAGCAAGTCAGGGGATTCGGGATCAGCCCCAGCATTTT
- TRBJ1-1 14 - TRBV18 CASSPVEGVTEAFF TGTGCCAGCTCACCCGTCGAAGGGGTCACTGAAGCTTTCTTT
- TRBJ1-6 12 - TRBV5-1 CASCDSAPPLHF TGCGCCAGTTGCGACAGCGCACCACCCCTCCACTTT
- TRBJ1-2 17 TRBD1 TRBV3-1/TRBV3-2 CASSQKGGTGGNYGYTF TGTGCCAGCAGCCAAAAGGGAGGGACAGGGGGTAACTATGGCTACACCTTC
- TRBJ2-3 18 TRBD2 TRBV7-9 CASSELAGGFRWTDTQYF TGTGCCAGCAGCGAACTAGCGGGGGGTTTCCGGTGGACAGATACGCAGTATTTT
- TRBJ1-1 13 TRBD1 TRBV25-1 CASSENGQVRAFF TGTGCCAGCAGTGAGAACGGACAGGTTCGCGCTTTCTTT
once TRBJ2-7 16 TRBD1 TRBV6-6 CASSYSWQGVTYEQYF TGTGCCAGCAGTTACTCTTGGCAGGGGGTTACCTACGAGCAGTACTTC
- TRBJ2-2 16 TRBD2 TRBV10-1 CASSDLSGRKAGELFF TGCGCCAGCAGTGACCTTAGCGGGAGGAAAGCCGGGGAGCTGTTTTTT
- TRBJ2-7 16 TRBD1 TRBV6-6 CASSFSGTGVFYEQYF TGTGCCAGCAGTTTTTCCGGGACAGGGGTTTTCTACGAGCAGTACTTC
- TRBJ2-5 15 - TRBV10-1 CASSTSRVTPGTQYF TGCGCCAGCAGCACCTCCCGGGTGACTCCGGGGACCCAGTACTTC
- TRBJ2-2 15 TRBD1 TRBV6-6 CASSLGGVNTGELFF TGTGCCAGCAGCTTAGGGGGCGTGAACACCGGGGAGCTGTTTTTT
once TRBJ1-2 13 - TRBV7-8 CASSFGANYGYTF TGTGCCAGCAGCTTTGGAGCTAACTATGGCTACACCTTC
- TRBJ2-3 15 - TRBV7-6 CASSLGTARTDTQYF TGTGCCAGCAGCTTAGGGACAGCCCGCACAGATACGCAGTATTTT
- TRBJ2-7 13 - TRBV29-1 CSVVPTLSYEQYF TGCAGCGTTGTCCCGACTCTGTCCTACGAGCAGTACTTC
- TRBJ1-1 15 - TRBV16 CASSQGFRGNTEAFF TGTGCCAGCAGCCAAGGTTTTAGGGGTAACACTGAAGCTTTCTTT
- TRBJ1-2 11 - TRBV2 CASNPRGGYTF TGTGCCAGCAACCCTAGGGGTGGCTACACCTTC
- TRBJ1-2 14 - TRBV6-5 CASSRDSLWGGYTF TGTGCCAGCAGCCGAGACAGCCTCTGGGGTGGCTACACCTTC
- TRBJ1-2 14 - TRBV11-2 CASSLEAGDYGYTF TGTGCCAGCAGCTTAGAGGCAGGGGACTATGGCTACACCTTC
- TRBJ1-1 13 - TRBV4-1 CASSEQGNTEAFF TGCGCCAGCAGCGAACAGGGTAATACTGAAGCTTTCTTT
- TRBJ2-1 16 TRBD2 TRBV7-2 CASSPVETGGENEQFF TGTGCCAGCAGCCCGGTGGAAACGGGAGGGGAGAATGAGCAGTTCTTC
- TRBJ2-7 15 TRBD1 TRBV7-9 CASRLSGQGFYEQYF TGTGCCAGCAGGTTGTCGGGACAGGGTTTCTACGAGCAGTACTTC
- TRBJ2-5 14 - TRBV6-1 CASSESGGGETQYF TGTGCCAGCAGTGAATCCGGGGGAGGCGAGACCCAGTACTTC
- TRBJ1-1 15 - TRBV19 CASSIGPKRGTEAFF TGTGCCAGTAGTATAGGACCAAAGCGGGGGACTGAAGCTTTCTTT
- TRBJ2-7 14 - TRBV7-9 CASSSSQGAYEQYF TGTGCCAGCAGCTCGTCACAGGGCGCCTACGAGCAGTACTTC
- TRBJ1-2 14 - TRBV19 CASSQQGWTDGYTF TGTGCCAGTAGCCAACAGGGTTGGACGGATGGCTACACCTTC
- TRBJ2-1 17 TRBD2 TRBV9 CASSAGASGSSNNEQFF TGTGCCAGCAGCGCAGGGGCTAGCGGGAGCAGCAACAATGAGCAGTTCTTC
- TRBJ1-5 13 - TRBV5-8 CASSFGPNQPQHF TGTGCCAGCAGCTTTGGCCCAAATCAGCCCCAGCATTTT
- TRBJ1-1 14 TRBD1 TRBV2 CASSGQGADTEAFF TGTGCCAGCAGTGGGCAGGGGGCGGACACTGAAGCTTTCTTT
- TRBJ2-7 15 TRBD2 TRBV18 CASSPTSGGPYEQYF TGTGCCAGCTCACCAACTAGCGGGGGACCCTACGAGCAGTACTTC
- TRBJ1-4 16 - TRBV19 CASSLGRGTANEKLFF TGTGCCAGTAGTCTAGGGAGGGGCACGGCTAATGAAAAACTGTTTTTT
- TRBJ1-2 14 TRBD1 TRBV18 CASSPAGGVYGYTF TGTGCCAGCTCACCTGCAGGGGGCGTCTATGGCTACACCTTC
- TRBJ2-2 15 TRBD1 TRBV7-7 CASSPGTANTGELFF TGTGCCAGCAGCCCGGGGACAGCGAACACCGGGGAGCTGTTTTTT
- TRBJ1-1 13 TRBD1 TRBV14 CASSQHRGIGAFF TGTGCCAGCAGCCAGCACAGGGGAATAGGAGCTTTCTTT
- TRBJ2-2 16 - TRBV11-3 CASSLAGDRNTGELFF TGTGCCAGCAGCTTAGCGGGAGACCGAAACACCGGGGAGCTGTTTTTT
- TRBJ2-3 19 TRBD2 TRBV10-1 CASSETDSGSAPSTDTQYF TGCGCCAGCAGTGAGACGGATAGCGGGAGCGCACCTAGCACAGATACGCAGTATTTT
- TRBJ1-2 12 - TRBV7-2 CASNPSGDGYTF TGTGCCAGCAACCCGTCAGGGGATGGCTACACCTTC
- TRBJ1-4 15 - TRBV7-9 CASSLVAGAGEKLFF TGTGCCAGCAGCTTGGTTGCAGGGGCGGGTGAAAAACTGTTTTTT